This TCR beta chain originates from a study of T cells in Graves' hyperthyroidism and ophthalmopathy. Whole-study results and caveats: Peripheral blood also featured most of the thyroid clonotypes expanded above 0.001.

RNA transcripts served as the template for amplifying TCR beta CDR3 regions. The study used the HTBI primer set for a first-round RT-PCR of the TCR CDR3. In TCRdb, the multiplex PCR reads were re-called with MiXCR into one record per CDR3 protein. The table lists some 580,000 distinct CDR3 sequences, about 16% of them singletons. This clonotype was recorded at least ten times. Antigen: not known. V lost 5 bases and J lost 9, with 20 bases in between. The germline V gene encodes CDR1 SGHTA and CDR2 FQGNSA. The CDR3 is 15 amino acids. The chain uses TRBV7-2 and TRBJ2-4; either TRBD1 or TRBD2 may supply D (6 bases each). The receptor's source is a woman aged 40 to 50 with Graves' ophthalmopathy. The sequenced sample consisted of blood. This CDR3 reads CASSPYQGFGGIQYF. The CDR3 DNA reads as TGTGCCAGCAGCCCTTACCAGGGGTTCGGGGGCATTCAGTACTTC.